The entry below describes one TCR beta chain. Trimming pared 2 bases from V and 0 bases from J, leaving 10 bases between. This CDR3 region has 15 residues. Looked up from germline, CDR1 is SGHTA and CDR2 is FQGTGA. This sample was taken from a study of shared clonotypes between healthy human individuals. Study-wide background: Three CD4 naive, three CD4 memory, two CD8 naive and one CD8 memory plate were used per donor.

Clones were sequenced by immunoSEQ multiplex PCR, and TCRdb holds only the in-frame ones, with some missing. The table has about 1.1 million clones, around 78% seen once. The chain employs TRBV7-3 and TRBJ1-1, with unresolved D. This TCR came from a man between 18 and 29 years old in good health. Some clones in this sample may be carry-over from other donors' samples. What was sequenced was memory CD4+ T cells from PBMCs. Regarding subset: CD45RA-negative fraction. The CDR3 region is CASSLSRVMNTEAFF. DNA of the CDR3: TGTGCCAGCAGCTTATCCCGGGTCATGAACACTGAAGCTTTCTTT.